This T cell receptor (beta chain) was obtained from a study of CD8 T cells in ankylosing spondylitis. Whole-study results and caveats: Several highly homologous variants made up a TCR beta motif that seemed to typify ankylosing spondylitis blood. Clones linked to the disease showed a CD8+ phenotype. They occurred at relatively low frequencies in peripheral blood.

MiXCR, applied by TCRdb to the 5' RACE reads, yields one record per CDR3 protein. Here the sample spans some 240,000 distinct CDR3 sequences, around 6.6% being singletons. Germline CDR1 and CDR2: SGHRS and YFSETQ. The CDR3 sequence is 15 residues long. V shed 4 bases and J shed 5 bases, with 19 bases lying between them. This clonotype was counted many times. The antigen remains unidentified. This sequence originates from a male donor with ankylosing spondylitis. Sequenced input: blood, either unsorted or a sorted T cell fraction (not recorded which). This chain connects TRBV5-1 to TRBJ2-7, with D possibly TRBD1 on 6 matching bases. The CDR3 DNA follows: TGCGCCAGCAGCCCCTACGGACAGACTCCTAACGAGCAGTACTTC. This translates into CASSPYGQTPNEQYF.